This T cell receptor beta chain was profiled in a study of CD8 T cells in Susac syndrome. With random hexamers, reverse transcription was performed on about 0.5 to 1 ug of RNA. TCRdb passed the immunoSEQ multiplex PCR reads through MiXCR, listing each CDR3 protein once. The repertoire has over 95,000 distinct CDR3 sequences, around 90% of them found once; the top ten carry more than 0.13%. The CDR3 covers 14 residues. The germline V and J ends were trimmed by 5 bases and 1 base, with 8 bases remaining between them. The germline V gene encodes CDR1 SNHLY and CDR2 FYNNEI. The sample consisted of CD4+ T cells from PBMCs. The chain carries TRBV2 and TRBJ2-2, with D possibly matching TRBD1 (5 bases). The clonotype comes from a human donor in good health. DNA for the CDR3: TGTGCCAGCAGTCCAACAGGGAACACCGGGGAGCTGTTTTTT. Translation: CASSPTGNTGELFF.